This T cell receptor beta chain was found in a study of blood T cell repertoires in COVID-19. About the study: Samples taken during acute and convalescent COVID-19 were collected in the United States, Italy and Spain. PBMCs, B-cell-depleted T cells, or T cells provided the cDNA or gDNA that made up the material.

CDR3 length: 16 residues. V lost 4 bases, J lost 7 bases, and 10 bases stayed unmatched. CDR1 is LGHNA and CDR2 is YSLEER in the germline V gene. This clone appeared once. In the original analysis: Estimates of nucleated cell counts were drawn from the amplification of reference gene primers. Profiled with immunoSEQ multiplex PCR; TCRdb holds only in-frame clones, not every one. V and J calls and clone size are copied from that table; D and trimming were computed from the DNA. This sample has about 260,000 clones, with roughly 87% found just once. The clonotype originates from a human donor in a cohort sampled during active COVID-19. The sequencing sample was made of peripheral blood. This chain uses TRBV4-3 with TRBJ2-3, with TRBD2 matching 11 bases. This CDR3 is CASSLAQTSGIYTQYF. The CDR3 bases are TGCGCCAGCAGCCTTGCGCAGACTAGCGGGATTTATACGCAGTATTTT.